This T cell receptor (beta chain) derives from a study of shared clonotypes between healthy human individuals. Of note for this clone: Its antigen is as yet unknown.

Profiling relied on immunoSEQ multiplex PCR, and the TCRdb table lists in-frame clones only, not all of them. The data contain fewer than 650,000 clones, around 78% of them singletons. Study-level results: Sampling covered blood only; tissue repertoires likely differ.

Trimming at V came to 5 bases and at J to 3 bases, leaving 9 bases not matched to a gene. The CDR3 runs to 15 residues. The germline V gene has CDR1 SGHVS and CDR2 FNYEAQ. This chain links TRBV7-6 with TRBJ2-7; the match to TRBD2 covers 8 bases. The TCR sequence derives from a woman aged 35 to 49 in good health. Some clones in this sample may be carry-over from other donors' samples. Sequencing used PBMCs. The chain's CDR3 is CASSPRVAGGYEQYF. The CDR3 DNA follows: TGTGCCAGCAGCCCGAGAGTTGCGGGAGGCTACGAGCAGTACTTC.